This entry features one T cell receptor (beta chain) sequence. The repertoire was sequenced with immunoSEQ multiplex PCR; TCRdb's copy has only in-frame clones and lacks some. The data hold about 180,000 clones, with approximately 81% observed a single time. The data stem from a study of blood T cell repertoires in COVID-19. Whole-study context: Samples representing acute and convalescent COVID-19 were sourced from the United States, Italy and Spain.

The germline gives CDR1 SNHLY, CDR2 FYNNEI. Trimming took off 2 bases at V and 2 bases at J, with 6 bases between the two ends. The CDR3 loop spans 13 amino acids. This chain uses TRBV2 with TRBJ1-1; no clear D. The sequence derives from a woman aged 50 to 60 with COVID-19, enrolled during active disease. What was sequenced was peripheral blood. CDR3 DNA: TGTGCCAGCAGTGAACAGTTTAACACTGAAGCTTTCTTT. This sequence encodes CASSEQFNTEAFF.